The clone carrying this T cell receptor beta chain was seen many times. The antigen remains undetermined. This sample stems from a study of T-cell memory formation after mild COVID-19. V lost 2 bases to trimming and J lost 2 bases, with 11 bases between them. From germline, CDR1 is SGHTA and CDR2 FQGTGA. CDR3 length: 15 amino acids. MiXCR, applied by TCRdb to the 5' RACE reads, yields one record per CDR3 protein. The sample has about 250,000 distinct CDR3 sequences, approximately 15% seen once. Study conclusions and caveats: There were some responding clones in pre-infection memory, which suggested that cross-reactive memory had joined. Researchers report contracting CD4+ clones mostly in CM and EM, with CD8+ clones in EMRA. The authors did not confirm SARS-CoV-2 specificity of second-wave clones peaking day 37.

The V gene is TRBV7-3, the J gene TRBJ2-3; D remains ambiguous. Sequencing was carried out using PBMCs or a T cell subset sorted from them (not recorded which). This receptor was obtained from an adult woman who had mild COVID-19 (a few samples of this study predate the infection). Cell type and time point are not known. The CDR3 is CASSLSPGTTDTQYF. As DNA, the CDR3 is TGTGCCAGCAGCTTATCCCCAGGAACCACAGATACGCAGTATTTT. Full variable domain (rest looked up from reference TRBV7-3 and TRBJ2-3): GAGVSQTPSNKVTEKGKYVELRCDPISGHTALYWYRQSLGQGPEFLIYFQGTGAADDSGLPNDRFFAVRPEGSVSTLKIQRTERGDSAVYLCASSLSPGTTDTQYFGPGTRLTVL.